This note documents a single T cell receptor beta chain sequence. The study ran its PCR with 60 Vbeta and 13 Jbeta primers. Using immunoSEQ multiplex PCR, the repertoire was profiled, and TCRdb retains in-frame clones only, with some absent. This sample has over 85,000 clones, with about three fifths found just once. Per germline, CDR1 SGHTS and CDR2 YDEGEE. This CDR3 has 17 amino acids. Losses at the gene ends were 4 bases for V and 0 bases for J; bases not matched to a gene: 11. This specimen belongs to a study of cytomegalovirus exposure and HLA in healthy donors. The V and J genes are TRBV5-8 and TRBJ2-5; TRBD1 aligns across 8 bases. This TCR was sampled from a human donor in good health. Material: PBMCs. The CDR3 spells CASSIGTGSRYQETQYF. CDR3 nucleotides: TGTGCCAGCAGCATAGGGACAGGCAGCAGGTACCAAGAGACCCAGTACTTC.